Ten or more counts support the clone carrying this TCR beta chain. The time point: newly diagnosed GD, antithyroid drugs for less than 3 months. RNA isolated from PBMCs was used to make the TCR library. Building the TCR beta libraries relied on iRepertoire HTBI primers, and CDR3 regions underwent Arm-PCR. TCRdb redid the calling of the multiplex PCR reads with MiXCR, one entry per CDR3 protein. In the table there are some 500,000 distinct CDR3 sequences, 15% to 20% of which are singletons. This specimen comes from a study of regulatory T cells in long-lasting Graves disease. Study summary: Newly diagnosed Graves' patients had under 3 months of antithyroid drugs.

The CDR3 has 15 residues. V dropped 6 bases and J dropped 4 bases, with 13 bases sitting between them. The germline V gene encodes CDR1 SNHLY and CDR2 FYNNEI. The same sample was also studied in work on T cells in Graves' hyperthyroidism and ophthalmopathy. As that study records: From stable hyperthyroidism, ophthalmopathy was separated by a 13 V-J model. Model-based prediction identified ophthalmopathy a median roughly 5.9 months prior to its onset.

The clonotype was recovered from a woman aged 40-60 years with Graves disease. The V call is TRBV2, the J call TRBJ1-6; possible D gene TRBD1, 5 bases. The starting material was peripheral blood mononuclear cells (PBMCs), obtained at new diagnosis, from a patient treated with antithyroid drugs. CDR3 in amino acids: CASSRDPWYNSPLHF. CDR3 DNA: TGTGCCAGCAGCCGGGACCCGTGGTATAATTCACCCCTCCACTTT.